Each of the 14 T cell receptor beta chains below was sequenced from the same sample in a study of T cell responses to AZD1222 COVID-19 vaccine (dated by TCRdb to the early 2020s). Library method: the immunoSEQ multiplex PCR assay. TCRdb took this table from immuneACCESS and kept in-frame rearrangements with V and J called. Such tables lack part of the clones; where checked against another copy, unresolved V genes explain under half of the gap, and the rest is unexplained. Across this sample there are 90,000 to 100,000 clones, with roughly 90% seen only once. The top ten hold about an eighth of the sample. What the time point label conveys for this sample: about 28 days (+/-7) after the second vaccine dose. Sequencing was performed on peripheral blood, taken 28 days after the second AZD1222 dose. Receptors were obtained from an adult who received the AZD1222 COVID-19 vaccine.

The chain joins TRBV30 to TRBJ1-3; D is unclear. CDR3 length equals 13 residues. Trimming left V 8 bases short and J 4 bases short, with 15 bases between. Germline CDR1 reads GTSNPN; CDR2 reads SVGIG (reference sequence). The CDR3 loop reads CATSAGTGNTIYF. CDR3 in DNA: TGTGCCACAAGCGCGGGCACAGGAAACACCATATATTTT.

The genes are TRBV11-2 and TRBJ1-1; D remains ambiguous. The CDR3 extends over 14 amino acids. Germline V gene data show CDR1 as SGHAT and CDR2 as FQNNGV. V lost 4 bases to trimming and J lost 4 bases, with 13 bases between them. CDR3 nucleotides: TGTGCCAGCAGCTCCGGCGTTTTTAGCACTGAAGCTTTCTTT. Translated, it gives CASSSGVFSTEAFF.

The CDR3 spells CASSPYGMGDYGYTF. The CDR3 nucleotides are TGTGCCAGCTCACCATATGGAATGGGGGACTATGGCTACACCTTC. J is TRBJ1-2 and V is TRBV18, with a possible D match to TRBD1 (5 bases). Trimming shortened V by 2 bases and J by 3 bases, and 13 bases separated the two germline ends. CDR3 length equals 15 residues. The germline V gene encodes CDR1 KGHSH and CDR2 LQKENI.

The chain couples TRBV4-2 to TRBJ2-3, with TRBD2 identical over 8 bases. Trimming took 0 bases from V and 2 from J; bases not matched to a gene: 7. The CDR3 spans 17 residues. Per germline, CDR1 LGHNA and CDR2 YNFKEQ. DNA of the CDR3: TGTGCCAGCAGCCAAGATTTCGAGCGGGGGAACACAGATACGCAGTATTTT. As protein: CASSQDFERGNTDTQYF.

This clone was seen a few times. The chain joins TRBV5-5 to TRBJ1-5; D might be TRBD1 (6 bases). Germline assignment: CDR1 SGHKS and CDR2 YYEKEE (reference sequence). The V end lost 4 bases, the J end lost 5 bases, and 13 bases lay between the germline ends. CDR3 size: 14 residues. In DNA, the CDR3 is TGTGCCAGCAGCACGGACAGAAAGGATCAGCCCCAGCATTTT. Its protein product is CASSTDRKDQPQHF. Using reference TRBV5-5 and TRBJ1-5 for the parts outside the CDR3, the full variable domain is DAGVTQSPTHLIKTRGQQVTLRCSPISGHKSVSWYQQVLGQGPQFIFQYYEKEERGRGNFPDRFSARQFPNYSSELNVNALLLGDSALYLCASSTDRKDQPQHFGDGTRLSIL.

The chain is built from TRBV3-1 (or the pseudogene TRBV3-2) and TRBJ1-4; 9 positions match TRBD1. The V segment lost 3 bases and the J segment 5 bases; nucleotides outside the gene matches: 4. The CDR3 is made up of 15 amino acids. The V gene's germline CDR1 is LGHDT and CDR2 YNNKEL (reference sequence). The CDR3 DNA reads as TGTGCCAGCAGCCAGGCGGGACAGGGAAATGAAAAACTGTTTTTT. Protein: CASSQAGQGNEKLFF.

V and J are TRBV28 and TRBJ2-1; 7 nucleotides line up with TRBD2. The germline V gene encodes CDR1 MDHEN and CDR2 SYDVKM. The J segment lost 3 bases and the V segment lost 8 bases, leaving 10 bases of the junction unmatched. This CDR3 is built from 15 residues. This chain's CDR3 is CASGEQWEGYNEQFF. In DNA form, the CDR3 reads TGTGCCAGCGGAGAGCAGTGGGAGGGCTACAATGAGCAGTTCTTC.

CDR3 protein: CASRNNPGSGANVLTF. The CDR3 DNA follows: TGTGCCAGCAGAAATAACCCGGGCTCTGGGGCCAACGTCCTGACTTTC. The rearrangement links TRBV11-2 to TRBJ2-6; D call uncertain. Germline-derived CDR1 and CDR2 are SGHAT and FQNNGV. V was cut by 6 bases and J by 0 bases, with 12 bases left in between. This CDR3 contains 16 residues.

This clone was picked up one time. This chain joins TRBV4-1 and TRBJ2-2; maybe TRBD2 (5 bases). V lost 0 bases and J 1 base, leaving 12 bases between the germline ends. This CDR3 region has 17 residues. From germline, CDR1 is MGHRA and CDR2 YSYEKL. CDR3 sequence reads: CASSQDISGGNTGELFF. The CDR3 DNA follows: TGCGCCAGCAGCCAAGACATAAGCGGCGGGAACACCGGGGAGCTGTTTTTT.

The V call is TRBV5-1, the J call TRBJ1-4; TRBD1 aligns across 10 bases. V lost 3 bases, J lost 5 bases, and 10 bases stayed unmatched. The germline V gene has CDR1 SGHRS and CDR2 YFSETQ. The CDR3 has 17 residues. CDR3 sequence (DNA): TGCGCCAGCAGCTGGGGGACAGGGGCCGCTTCGAATGAAAAACTGTTTTTT. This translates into CASSWGTGAASNEKLFF.

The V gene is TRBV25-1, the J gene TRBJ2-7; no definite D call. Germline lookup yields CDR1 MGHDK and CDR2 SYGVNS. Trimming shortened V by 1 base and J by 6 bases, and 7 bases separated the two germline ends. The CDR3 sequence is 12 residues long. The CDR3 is CASSESVGEQYF. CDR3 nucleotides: TGTGCCAGCAGTGAATCTGTGGGCGAGCAGTACTTC.

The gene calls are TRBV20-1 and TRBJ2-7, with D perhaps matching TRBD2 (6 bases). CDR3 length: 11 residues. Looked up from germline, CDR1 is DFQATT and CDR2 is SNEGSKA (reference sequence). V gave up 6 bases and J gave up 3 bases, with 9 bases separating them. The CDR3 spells CSATGLYEQYF. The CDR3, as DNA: TGCAGTGCCACGGGACTCTACGAGCAGTACTTC.

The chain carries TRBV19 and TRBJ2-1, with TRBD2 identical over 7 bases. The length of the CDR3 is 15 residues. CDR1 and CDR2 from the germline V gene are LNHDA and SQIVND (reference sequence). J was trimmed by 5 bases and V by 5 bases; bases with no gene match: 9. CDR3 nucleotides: TGTGCCAGTAGTTCCGGGACCGGGGGGAACAATGAGCAGTTCTTC. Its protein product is CASSSGTGGNNEQFF.

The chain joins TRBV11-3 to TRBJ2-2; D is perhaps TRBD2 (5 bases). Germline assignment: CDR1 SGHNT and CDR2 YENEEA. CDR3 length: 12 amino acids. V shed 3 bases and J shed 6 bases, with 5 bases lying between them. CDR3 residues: CASSLEAGELFF. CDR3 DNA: TGTGCCAGCAGCTTGGAGGCCGGGGAGCTGTTTTTT.